This TCR beta chain was identified during a study of identical twins. cDNA molecules carried unique molecular identifiers, and template switching added a universal primer site. TCRdb processed the 5' RACE reads anew with MiXCR; each CDR3 protein has one entry. The data hold hundreds of thousands of distinct CDR3 sequences, with roughly 10% observed a single time. Per the germline V gene, CDR1 is SQVTM and CDR2 is ANQGSEA. Germline trimming cut 5 bases from V and 4 bases from J; bases unmatched to any gene: 8. CDR3 length equals 14 residues. These data are also associated with another study on yellow fever vaccine responses in identical twins.

The TCR was taken from a woman in her late teens or twenties in good health. The sequencing sample was made of CD8+ T cells sorted from blood. The gene calls are TRBV29-1 and TRBJ2-7, with 10 positions matching TRBD2. CDR3 protein: CSVRSGRAMYEQYF. CDR3 bases: TGCAGCGTTCGGAGCGGGAGGGCCATGTACGAGCAGTACTTC.